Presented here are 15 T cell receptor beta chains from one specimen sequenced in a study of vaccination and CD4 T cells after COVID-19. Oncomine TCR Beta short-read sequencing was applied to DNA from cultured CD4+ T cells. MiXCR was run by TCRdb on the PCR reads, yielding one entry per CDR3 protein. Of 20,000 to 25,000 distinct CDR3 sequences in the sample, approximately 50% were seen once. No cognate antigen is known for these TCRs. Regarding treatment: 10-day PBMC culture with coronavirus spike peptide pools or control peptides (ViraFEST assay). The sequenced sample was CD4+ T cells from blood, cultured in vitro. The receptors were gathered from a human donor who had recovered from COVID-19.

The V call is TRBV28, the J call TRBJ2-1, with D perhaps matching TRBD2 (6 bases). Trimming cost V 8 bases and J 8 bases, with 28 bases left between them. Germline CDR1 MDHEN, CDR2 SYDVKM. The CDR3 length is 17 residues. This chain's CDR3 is CASPKSTADPGGHEQFF. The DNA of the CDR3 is TGTGCCAGCCCTAAATCGACGGCGGACCCAGGAGGGCATGAGCAGTTCTTC.

The CDR3 loop reads CASSQDRVVNTIYF. The CDR3, as DNA: TGTGCCAGCAGCCAAGACCGGGTTGTAAACACCATATATTTT. The gene calls are TRBV14 and TRBJ1-3; D not certain. Germline CDR1 and CDR2: SGHDN and FVKESK. The CDR3 extends over 14 amino acids. V shed 0 bases and J shed 6 bases, with 9 bases lying between them.

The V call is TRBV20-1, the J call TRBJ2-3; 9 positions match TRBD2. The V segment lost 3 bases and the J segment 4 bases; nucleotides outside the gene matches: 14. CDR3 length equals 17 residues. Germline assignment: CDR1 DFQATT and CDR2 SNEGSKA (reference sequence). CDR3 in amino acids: CSASQITGTSLSDTQYF. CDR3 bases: TGCAGTGCTAGTCAAATTACCGGGACTAGCTTGTCAGATACGCAGTATTTT.

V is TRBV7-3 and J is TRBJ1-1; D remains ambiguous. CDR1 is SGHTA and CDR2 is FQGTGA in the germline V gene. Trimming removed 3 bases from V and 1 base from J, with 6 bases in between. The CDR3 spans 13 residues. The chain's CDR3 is CASSLRGNTEAFF. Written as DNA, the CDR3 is TGTGCCAGCAGCTTGCGGGGGAACACTGAAGCTTTCTTT.

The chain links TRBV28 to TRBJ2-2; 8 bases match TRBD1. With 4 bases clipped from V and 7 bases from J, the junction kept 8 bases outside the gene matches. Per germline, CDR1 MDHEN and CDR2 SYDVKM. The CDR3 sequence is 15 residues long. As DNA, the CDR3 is TGTGCCAGCAGTTACTCGGACAGGGTCGGCGGGGAGCTGTTTTTT. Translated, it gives CASSYSDRVGGELFF.

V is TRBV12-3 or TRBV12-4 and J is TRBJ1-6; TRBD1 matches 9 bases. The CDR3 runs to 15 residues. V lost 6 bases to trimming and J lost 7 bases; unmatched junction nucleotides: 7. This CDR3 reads CASSQRQGGNSPLHF. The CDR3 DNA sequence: TGTGCCAGCAGCCAAAGACAGGGGGGCAATTCACCCCTCCACTTT.

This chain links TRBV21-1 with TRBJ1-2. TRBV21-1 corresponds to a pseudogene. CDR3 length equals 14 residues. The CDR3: CASSVGSVPRGYTF. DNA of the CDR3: TGTGCCAGCAGCGTAGGGTCGGTGCCACGTGGCTACACCTTC.

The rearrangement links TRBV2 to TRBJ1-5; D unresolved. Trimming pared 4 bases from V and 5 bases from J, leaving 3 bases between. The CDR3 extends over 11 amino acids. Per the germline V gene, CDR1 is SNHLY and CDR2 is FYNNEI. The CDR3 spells CASSVDQPQHF. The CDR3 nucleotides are TGTGCCAGCAGTGTTGATCAGCCCCAGCATTTT.

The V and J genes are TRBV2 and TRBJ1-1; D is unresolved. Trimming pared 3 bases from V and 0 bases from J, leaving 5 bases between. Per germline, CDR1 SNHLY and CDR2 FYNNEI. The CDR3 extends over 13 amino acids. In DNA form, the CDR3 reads TGTGCCAGCAGTGAGGAGATGAACACTGAAGCTTTCTTT. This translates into CASSEEMNTEAFF.

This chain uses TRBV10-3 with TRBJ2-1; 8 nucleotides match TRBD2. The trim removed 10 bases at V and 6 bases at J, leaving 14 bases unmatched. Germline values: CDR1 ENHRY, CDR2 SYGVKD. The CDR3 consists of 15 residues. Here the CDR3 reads CATSGLLAEINEQFF. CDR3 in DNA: TGTGCCACCTCCGGTCTACTAGCGGAGATCAATGAGCAGTTCTTC.

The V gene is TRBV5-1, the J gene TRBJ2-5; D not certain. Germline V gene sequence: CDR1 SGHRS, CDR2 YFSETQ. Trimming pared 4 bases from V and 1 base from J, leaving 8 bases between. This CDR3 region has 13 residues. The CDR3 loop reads CASSLRIQETQYF. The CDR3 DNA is TGCGCCAGCAGCCTCCGGATCCAAGAGACCCAGTACTTC.

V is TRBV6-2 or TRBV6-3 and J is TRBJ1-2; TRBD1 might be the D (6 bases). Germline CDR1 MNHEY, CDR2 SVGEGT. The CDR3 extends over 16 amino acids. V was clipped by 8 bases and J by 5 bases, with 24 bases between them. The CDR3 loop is CASFPAGQNLNYGYTF. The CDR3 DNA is TGTGCCAGCTTCCCCGCCGGACAGAATTTAAATTATGGCTACACCTTC.

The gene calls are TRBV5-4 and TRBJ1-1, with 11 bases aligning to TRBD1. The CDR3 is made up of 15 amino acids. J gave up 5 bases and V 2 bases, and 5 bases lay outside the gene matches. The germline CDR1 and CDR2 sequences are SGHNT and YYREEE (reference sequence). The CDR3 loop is CASSFWTGGWTEAFF. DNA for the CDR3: TGTGCCAGCAGCTTCTGGACAGGGGGCTGGACTGAAGCTTTCTTT.

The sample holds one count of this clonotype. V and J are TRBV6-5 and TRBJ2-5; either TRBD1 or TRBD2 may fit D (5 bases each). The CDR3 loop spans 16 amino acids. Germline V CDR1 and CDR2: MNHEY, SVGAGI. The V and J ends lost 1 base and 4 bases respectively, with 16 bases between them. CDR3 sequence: CASSYFGGNKAETQYF. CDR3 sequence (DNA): TGTGCCAGCAGTTACTTTGGGGGTAACAAAGCAGAGACCCAGTACTTC.

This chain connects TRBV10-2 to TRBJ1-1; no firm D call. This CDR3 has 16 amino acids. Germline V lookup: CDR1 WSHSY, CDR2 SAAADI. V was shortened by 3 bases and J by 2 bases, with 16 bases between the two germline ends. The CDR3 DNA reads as TGCGCCAGCAGTGATCCGTCCGTTGGATTAAACACTGAAGCTTTCTTT. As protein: CASSDPSVGLNTEAFF.